This T cell receptor beta chain was recovered during a study of T cells in Graves' hyperthyroidism and ophthalmopathy (dated by TCRdb to between 2017 and 2020). Describing the broader study: Peripheral blood was sampled at the time of initial diagnosis, prior to any treatment. The roughly 91 discovery patients were randomly divided into training and test sets at a 7:3 ratio. The study also compared thyroid tissue and blood T-cell repertoires from about 6 Graves' hyperthyroidism patients. A discovery cohort of about a hundred patients, 43 with Graves' ophthalmopathy and over 55 with stable Graves' hyperthyroidism, was used to find distinguishing TCR V-J signatures. After blood sampling, hyperthyroidism patients were treated with methimazole at a starting dose of 30 mg daily, and ophthalmopathy patients were treated with high-dose intravenous methylprednisolone. According to the paper, TCR Vbeta CDR3 sequencing was carried out on 135 peripheral blood samples, which came from 40 to 45 ophthalmopathy, approximately 72 hyperthyroidism and roughly 17 progressor patients. Prospective prediction of ophthalmopathy was tested in an independent validation cohort consisting of under 20 hyperthyroidism patients and 15 or so patients who later progressed to ophthalmopathy.

The CDR3 holds 15 amino acids from the cysteine to the phenylalanine. This entry keeps only the CDR3 DNA: 45 bases, framed from base 1. Relative to germline, V is 1 base shorter and J is 0 bases shorter, with 6 bases between their ends. This clonotype was counted many times. This clone's antigen is unknown. No much larger clonotype is one base removed from it; base qualities were not supplied. A patient counted as having stable Graves' hyperthyroidism if no progression to ophthalmopathy occurred over 18 months of follow-up. Hyperthyroidism patients were newly diagnosed, had a disease duration of under 2 months, and were aged 18 to 65 years. Any patient with an uncontrolled infection, another autoimmune disease, pregnancy or lactation was excluded. Diagnoses were established on the basis of clinical symptoms, serum thyroxine and TRAb, thyroid ultrasound, and orbital computed tomography. PBMCs were separated from approximately 10 ml of fresh peripheral blood using Ficoll-Paque density gradient centrifugation. Trizol reagent was used to extract total RNA, and RNA quality was then checked on an Agilent 2100 Bioanalyzer.

The study at large found these results: Ophthalmopathy was separated from stable hyperthyroidism by a 13 V-J signature model, with 87.88% sensitivity and approximately 81% specificity obtained in cross-validation and 80%/75% obtained in testing. No statistical method was used to set the sample size in advance, and investigators knew the group allocation. During validation, the model predicted progression to ophthalmopathy a median of approximately 6.5 months ahead of onset, with around 65% sensitivity and almost 75% specificity. Most expanded thyroid clonotypes (frequency above 0.001) were also detected in blood, suggesting blood repertoires may reflect thyroid immune responses.

TCR beta CDR3 regions were amplified from RNA transcripts. A first-round RT-PCR of the TCR CDR3 used the HTBI primer set with the Qiagen OneStep RT-PCR kit. A second multiplex PCR round built the libraries, followed by size selection and purification. Libraries were sequenced paired-end with 100 bp reads on an Illumina HiSeq2000. The study's own analysis went as follows. SOAPnuke was used to process the raw data, removing reads that contained adapters or uncalled bases, had a mean Phred below 15, or lacked an exact match to the constant primer or identifier. High-quality paired reads were merged using COPE v1.2.5, and each unique nucleotide sequence was defined as a clonotype. MiTCR v1.1 was used to align the clonotypes against IMGT TRBV, TRBD and TRBJ reference segments. Analysis was restricted to V-J combinations with a frequency above 0.0001, which covered over 98% of repertoires. The TCS score was defined as F50 (clonal expansion) divided by E x V (chaos), with BLOSUM62-based TCRdist calculated between CDR3 peptides within each V-J. Welch's t-statistics and random forest reduced some 510 V-J features to 13, which were used in a naive Bayes classifier (R e1071). Starting from the raw public reads, TCRdb applied fastp trimming at Q25, assembled clones with MiXCR and retained in-frame beta chains. CDR3 protein sequences are deduplicated, and each keeps its most common genes and DNA. Clone size and V and J calls follow TCRdb, not the original study. In this sample the table shows roughly 510,000 distinct CDR3 sequences, less than 25% of which occur a single time. Of the sample, about 26% is held by the ten largest clones.

The origin of this receptor is a man in his late teens or twenties with Graves' hyperthyroidism. This sequence uses TRBV12-3 or TRBV12-4 and TRBJ2-2, with no reliable assignment of the D segment. The sample consisted of blood. The nucleotide sequence is given as TGTGCCAGCAGTTTAGGGCCGTCGAACACCGGGGAGCTGTTTTTT. This gives the protein CASSLGPSNTGELFF.